This record covers a single T cell receptor beta chain. This clonotype was detected many times. The antigen it recognizes is unknown. The sample holds no much larger clone one base away, and base qualities are not on file. The sample belongs to a study of T-cell reconstitution after alpha-beta-depleted transplantation in children (dated by TCRdb to 2015 to 2016). Concerning the study at large: T-cell immune reconstitution after TCRalphabeta/CD19-depleted allogeneic hematopoietic cell transplantation in children was quantitatively tracked in the study by means of TCR repertoire profiling.

From a lookup of the germline V gene, CDR1 and CDR2 are SQVTM and ANQGSEA. From the cysteine through the phenylalanine, the CDR3 covers 12 amino acids. The retained sequence is limited to the CDR3, 36 bases, with the frame set at the first base. Trimming at the junction amounts to 5 bases on V and 2 bases on J, and the germline ends lie 9 bases apart. The method was PCR. Sequenced using an Illumina HiSeq 2500. Molecular barcoding was employed in the preparation of TCR libraries, with unique molecular identifiers being used to normalize TCRbeta repertoire quantification. TCRdb applied fastp at Q25 and MiXCR to the public reads, then kept only in-frame beta chains. Rows with one shared CDR3 protein collapse into an entry with the most common genes and DNA. In this sample the table shows some 600,000 distinct CDR3 sequences, approximately 16% of which occur a single time. Approximately 1.1% of the sample is in the top ten clones.

The sequence is built from TRBV29-1 and TRBJ1-2; confidence is insufficient to name the D gene. Specimen: PBMCs from the stem cell graft donor, collected from the stem cell graft. The sequence derives from a human donor who donated a stem cell graft to a child with acute myeloid leukemia. The nucleotides are TGCAGCGTTAGACCGGAGAACTATGGCTACACCTTC. The resulting protein is CSVRPENYGYTF. Beyond the CDR3, the reference TRBV29-1 and TRBJ1-2 genes provide the residues; the full variable domain reads: SAVISQKPSRDICQRGTSLTIQCQVDSQVTMMFWYRQQPGQSLTLIATANQGSEATYESGFVIDKFPISRPNLTFSTLTVSNMSPEDSSIYLCSVRPENYGYTFGSGTRLTVV.